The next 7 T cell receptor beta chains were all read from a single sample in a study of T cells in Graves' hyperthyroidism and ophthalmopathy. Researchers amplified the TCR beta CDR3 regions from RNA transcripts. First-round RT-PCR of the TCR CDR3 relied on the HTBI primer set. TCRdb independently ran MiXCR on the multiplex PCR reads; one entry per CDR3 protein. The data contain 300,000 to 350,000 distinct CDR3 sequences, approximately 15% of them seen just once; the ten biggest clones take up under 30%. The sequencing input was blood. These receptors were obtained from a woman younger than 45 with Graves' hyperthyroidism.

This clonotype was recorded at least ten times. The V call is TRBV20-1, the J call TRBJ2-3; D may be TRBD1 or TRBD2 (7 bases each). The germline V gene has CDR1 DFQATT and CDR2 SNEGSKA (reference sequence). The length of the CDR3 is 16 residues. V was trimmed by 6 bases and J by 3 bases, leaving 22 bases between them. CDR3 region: CSATPFRGGGTDTQYF. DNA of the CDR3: TGCAGTGCGACCCCTTTCAGGGGGGGAGGGACAGATACGCAGTATTTT.

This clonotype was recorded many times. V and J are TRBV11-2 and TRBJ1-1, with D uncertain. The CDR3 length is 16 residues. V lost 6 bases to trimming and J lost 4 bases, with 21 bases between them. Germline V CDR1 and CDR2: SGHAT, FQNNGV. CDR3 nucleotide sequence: TGTGCCAGCAGATCCTTCGCTTGGGTCGGTGGCACTGAAGCTTTCTTT. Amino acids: CASRSFAWVGGTEAFF.

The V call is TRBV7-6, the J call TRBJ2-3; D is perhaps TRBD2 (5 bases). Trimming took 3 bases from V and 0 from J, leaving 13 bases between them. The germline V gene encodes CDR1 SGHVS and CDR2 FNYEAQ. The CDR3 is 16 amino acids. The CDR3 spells CASSFRAETSTDTQYF. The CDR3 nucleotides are TGTGCCAGCAGCTTTCGAGCGGAAACTAGCACAGATACGCAGTATTTT. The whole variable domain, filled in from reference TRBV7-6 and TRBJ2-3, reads GAGVSQSPRYKVTKRGQDVALRCDPISGHVSLYWYRQALGQGPEFLTYFNYEAQQDKSGLPNDRFSAERPEGSISTLTIQRTEQRDSAMYRCASSFRAETSTDTQYFGPGTRLTVL.

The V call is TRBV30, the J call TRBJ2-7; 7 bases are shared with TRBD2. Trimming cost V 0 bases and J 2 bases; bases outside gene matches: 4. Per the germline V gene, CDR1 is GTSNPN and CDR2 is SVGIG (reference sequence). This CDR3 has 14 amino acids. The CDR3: CAWSVGGKTYEQYF. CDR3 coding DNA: TGTGCCTGGAGTGTCGGGGGGAAGACCTACGAGCAGTACTTC.

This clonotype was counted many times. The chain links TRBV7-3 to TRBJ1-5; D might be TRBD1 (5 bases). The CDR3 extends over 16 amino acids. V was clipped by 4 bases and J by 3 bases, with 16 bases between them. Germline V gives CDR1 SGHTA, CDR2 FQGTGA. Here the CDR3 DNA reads TGTGCCAGCAGCTCCCTCCCATGGGGGTACAATCAGCCCCAGCATTTT. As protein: CASSSLPWGYNQPQHF.

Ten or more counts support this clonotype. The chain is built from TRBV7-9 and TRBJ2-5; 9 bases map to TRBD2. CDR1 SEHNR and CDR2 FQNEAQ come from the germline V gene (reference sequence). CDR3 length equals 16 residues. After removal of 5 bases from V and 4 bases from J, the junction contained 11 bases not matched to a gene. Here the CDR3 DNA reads TGTGCCAGCAGCGCCTCGTTAGCGGGAGCCACAGAGACCCAGTACTTC. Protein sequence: CASSASLAGATETQYF.

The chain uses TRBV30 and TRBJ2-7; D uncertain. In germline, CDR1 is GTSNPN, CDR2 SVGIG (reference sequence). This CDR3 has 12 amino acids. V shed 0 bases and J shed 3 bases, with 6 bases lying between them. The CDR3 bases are TGTGCCTGGAGTGTATCCGGCTACGAGCAGTACTTC. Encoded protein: CAWSVSGYEQYF.